This is a list of T cell receptor beta chains from one sample in a study of blood T cell repertoires in COVID-19. Clones were read by immunoSEQ multiplex PCR, and TCRdb kept only the in-frame ones, dropping some. Here the sample spans 150,000 to 200,000 clones, about 90% being singletons. Sequenced sample: PBMCs or T cells enriched from blood (not recorded which). Source of these receptors: a human donor with acute COVID-19. The donor label of this sample is uncertain. Both conserved end residues are part of each CDR3. A D gene is named only where the DNA matches it firmly. Size is omitted from some rows. Given values are once, few, many or a class for expanded clones.

d_call,clone_size,v_call,j_call,cdr3_nt,cdr3_aa
TRBD2,once,TRBV9,TRBJ2-3,TGTGCCAGCAGCGTAGGATCGCGGCTAGCGGGGAGAGATACGCAGTATTTT,CASSVGSRLAGRDTQYF
NA,NA,TRBV30,TRBJ2-7,TGTGCCTGGTCTGGGGCAGGGGTCTCCTACGAGCAGTACTTC,CAWSGAGVSYEQYF
TRBD1,NA,TRBV4-2,TRBJ1-2,TGTGCCAGCAGCCAAGATCGGGACAGAACTAACTATGGCTACACCTTC,CASSQDRDRTNYGYTF
NA,NA,TRBV5-4,TRBJ2-7,TGTGCCAGCAGCTCTTCAGGGGGAGGAGAGCAGTACTTC,CASSSSGGGEQYF
TRBD1,NA,TRBV6-4,TRBJ1-6,TGTGCCAGCAGGGATACTGACAGGGGGCCTTCACCCCTCCACTTT,CASRDTDRGPSPLHF
NA,NA,TRBV10-3,TRBJ1-2,TGTGCCATCAGTGAGTCGCATAGCATCTACGACTATGGCTACACCTTC,CAISESHSIYDYGYTF
NA,NA,TRBV19,TRBJ2-1,TGTGCCAGTAGTGCTACCGGGACACCCAATGAGCAGTTCTTC,CASSATGTPNEQFF
NA,NA,TRBV4-1,TRBJ1-1,TGCGCCAGCAGCCACGTCGAGGAGATGAACACTGAAGCTTTCTTT,CASSHVEEMNTEAFF
NA,NA,TRBV4-1,TRBJ1-2,TGCGCCAGCAGCCAGTCGGGTGTCTATGGCTACACCTTC,CASSQSGVYGYTF
TRBD2,NA,TRBV4-1,TRBJ2-1,TGCGCCAGCAGCCAAGAGGGACTAGCGGGCTACAATGAGCAGTTCTTC,CASSQEGLAGYNEQFF
TRBD2,NA,TRBV4-2,TRBJ2-1,TGTGCCAGCAGCCAAGTAGAAGCGGGGACCTACAATGAGCAGTTCTTC,CASSQVEAGTYNEQFF
TRBD2,NA,TRBV19,TRBJ2-7,TGTGCCAGTAGTAGACCAGCGGGGACCTCCTACGAGCAGTACTTC,CASSRPAGTSYEQYF
TRBD1,NA,TRBV5-6,TRBJ2-3,TGTGCCAGCAGCTCTCCTGGGCCAGGGGGCCCAGATACGCAGTATTTT,CASSSPGPGGPDTQYF
TRBD1,NA,TRBV25-1,TRBJ1-2,TGTGCCAGCAGGAGCGGACAGGGAGGCGGCTACACCTTC,CASRSGQGGGYTF
NA,NA,TRBV5-8,TRBJ1-2,TGTGCCAGCAGCTTGAATGGCGGGCTAATCGGGGGCTACACCTTC,CASSLNGGLIGGYTF
NA,once,TRBV28,TRBJ1-4,TGTGCCAGCAGTTCGGGGGGGGCGGATGAAAAACTGTTTTTT,CASSSGGADEKLFF
NA,NA,TRBV7-2,TRBJ1-1,TGTGCCAGCAGCTTAGGGCGGCGGGGCACTGAAGCTTTCTTT,CASSLGRRGTEAFF
TRBD1,NA,TRBV2,TRBJ1-2,TGTGCCAGCAGTGGACAGGGCACTAACTATGGCTACACCTTC,CASSGQGTNYGYTF
NA,once,TRBV4-3,TRBJ1-2,TGCGCCAGCAGCCAAGAATCGGCCGGAGTCTATGGCTACACCTTC,CASSQESAGVYGYTF
NA,few,TRBV20-1,TRBJ1-3,TGCAGTGCTAGCGGTCGGGAAACCATATATTTT,CSASGRETIYF
TRBD1,NA,TRBV4-1,TRBJ1-2,TGCGCCAGCAGCCTTTCCAGAGGGGGCAGGGCTATAAACCCGAATGGCTACACCTTC,CASSLSRGGRAINPNGYTF
TRBD1,NA,TRBV19,TRBJ1-2,TGTGCCAGTAGTATGGGGACAGGGTTGAACTATGGCTACACCTTC,CASSMGTGLNYGYTF
NA,once,TRBV21-1,TRBJ2-5,TGTGCCAGCAGCCACGCCCGGGACACCAGTCAAGAGACCCAGTACTTC,CASSHARDTSQETQYF
TRBD1,once,TRBV2,TRBJ2-7,TGTGCCAGCAGACAGGGGACCTACGAGCAGTACTTC,CASRQGTYEQYF